This T cell receptor (beta chain) stems from a study of regulatory T cells in long-lasting Graves disease. The time point here: newly diagnosed GD, antithyroid drugs for less than 3 months. Extracted PBMC RNA gave rise to the TCR library. V dropped 5 bases and J dropped 3 bases, with 21 bases sitting between them. Germline CDR1 MNHEY, CDR2 SMNVEV (reference sequence). The CDR3 length is 17 residues. Building the TCR beta libraries relied on iRepertoire HTBI primers, and CDR3 regions underwent Arm-PCR. Each CDR3 protein gets one entry after TCRdb re-called the multiplex PCR reads with MiXCR. The table has approximately 400,000 distinct CDR3 sequences, 14% to 15% seen once. The same sample was also studied in work on T cells in Graves' hyperthyroidism and ophthalmopathy. That paper notes: Separation of ophthalmopathy from stable hyperthyroidism was achieved by a 13 V-J model.

The specimen comprised peripheral blood mononuclear cells (PBMCs), sampled at new diagnosis, from a patient treated with antithyroid drugs. This chain uses TRBV27 with TRBJ2-3; D is possibly TRBD2 (6 bases). The source is a woman in her twenties or thirties with Graves disease. CDR3 nucleotide sequence: TGTGCCAGCAGTACCTTCCCCTCCTGGGGAGGTACAGATACGCAGTATTTT. Translating it yields CASSTFPSWGGTDTQYF.